This T cell receptor beta chain was documented in a study of blood T cells in healthy people across ages. Donors were systemically healthy Caucasian individuals from Russia aged roughly 6 to 95 years. A second PCR of about 7 to 11 cycles used a sample-barcoded 5' primer and a J-beta primer mix. TCRdb passed the 5' RACE reads through MiXCR, listing each CDR3 protein once. The data contain roughly 730,000 distinct CDR3 sequences, approximately 60% of them singletons. Germline V lookup: CDR1 LNHNV, CDR2 YYDKDF (reference sequence). Losses at the gene ends were 3 bases for V and 8 bases for J; bases not matched to a gene: 5. This CDR3 region has 15 residues. Study-wide results and limits: Naive CD4+ cell counts and diversity both ran higher in long-lived than in aged donors.

Concerning this clonotype: No antigen is known for it.

The TCR originated in a man aged 40-49 years in good health. The sample comprised blood. The chain joins TRBV15 to TRBJ1-6; 9 nucleotides match TRBD1. CDR3 DNA sequence: TGTGCCACCAGCAGCCGACAGGGGGTTGATTCACCCCTCCACTTT. Its translation: CATSSRQGVDSPLHF.